This T cell receptor beta chain was observed in a study of blood T cell repertoires in COVID-19. Study-level information: T cells, B-cell-depleted T cells, or PBMCs supplied cDNA or gDNA.

The assay was immunoSEQ multiplex PCR, and TCRdb's table has in-frame clones only and misses some. In the table there are about 190,000 clones, 88% of which are singletons. V was shortened by 0 bases and J by 4 bases, with 9 bases between the two germline ends. Germline V gives CDR1 SEHNR, CDR2 FQNEAQ (reference sequence). The length of the CDR3 is 14 residues. The TCR originated in a middle-aged man with active or convalescent COVID-19. What was sequenced was peripheral blood. The V gene is TRBV7-9, the J gene TRBJ1-2, with D possibly being TRBD1 (5 bases). As DNA, the CDR3 is TGTGCCAGCAGCTTAGCGGGGCTGGGCTATGGCTACACCTTC. It codes for CASSLAGLGYGYTF.